Listed below are T cell receptor beta chains from one sample, sequenced in a study of cytomegalovirus exposure and HLA in healthy donors. Profiling relied on immunoSEQ multiplex PCR, and the TCRdb table lists in-frame clones only, not all of them. The sample has more than 65,000 clones, 75% to 80% seen once; the top ten hold nearly 6%. Sequencing was carried out using PBMCs. These receptors all come from a female donor in good health and CMV-seronegative. CDR3s include the opening cysteine and the closing phenylalanine or tryptophan. The D gene is left open where the match is weak. Only part of the rows carry a size: once, few, many, or a class if the clone is expanded.

TGTGCCAGCAGACCAGGGGCCCTGAGGGACATTCAGTACTTC CASRPGALRDIQYF NA TRBV7-9 NA TRBJ2-4
TGTGCCAGCACCCCCCCGGGGGAGGAAGCTTTCTTT CASTPPGEEAFF once TRBV7-9 NA TRBJ1-1
TGTGCCACCAGCAGAGCTGGGGCGGGCACAGATACGCAGTATTTT CATSRAGAGTDTQYF NA TRBV15 NA TRBJ2-3
TGTGCCACCAGCAGAGAAGGAGGGAAGGGCAATCAGCCCCAGCATTTT CATSREGGKGNQPQHF NA TRBV15 NA TRBJ1-5
TGTGCCACCAGCAGAGATACTCGCAGGGCGTTAGAAAAACTGTTTTTT CATSRDTRRALEKLFF few TRBV15 NA TRBJ1-4
TGTGCCAGCAGCTTGGCCATCAGCTCTGGAAACACCATATATTTT CASSLAISSGNTIYF NA TRBV5-6 NA TRBJ1-3
TGTGCCAGCAGTGCACTAGCGGGGGTCGGAGAGACCCAGTACTTC CASSALAGVGETQYF few TRBV2 TRBD2 TRBJ2-5
TGTGCCAGCAGTTACTCGAGAGACAGGGTTCGCTACACCTTC CASSYSRDRVRYTF NA TRBV6-5 TRBD1 TRBJ1-2
TGTGCCAGCACCCATAGCGGGAGGGCCCACAATGAGCAGTTCTTC CASTHSGRAHNEQFF NA TRBV5-6 TRBD2 TRBJ2-1
TGTGCCAGCAGCTTAGGACAGGGTGGCTACGAGCAGTACTTC CASSLGQGGYEQYF NA TRBV11-2 TRBD1 TRBJ2-7
TGTGCCAGCAGCCAGTCCCTTGGCACAGATACGCAGTATTTT CASSQSLGTDTQYF NA TRBV4-2 NA TRBJ2-3